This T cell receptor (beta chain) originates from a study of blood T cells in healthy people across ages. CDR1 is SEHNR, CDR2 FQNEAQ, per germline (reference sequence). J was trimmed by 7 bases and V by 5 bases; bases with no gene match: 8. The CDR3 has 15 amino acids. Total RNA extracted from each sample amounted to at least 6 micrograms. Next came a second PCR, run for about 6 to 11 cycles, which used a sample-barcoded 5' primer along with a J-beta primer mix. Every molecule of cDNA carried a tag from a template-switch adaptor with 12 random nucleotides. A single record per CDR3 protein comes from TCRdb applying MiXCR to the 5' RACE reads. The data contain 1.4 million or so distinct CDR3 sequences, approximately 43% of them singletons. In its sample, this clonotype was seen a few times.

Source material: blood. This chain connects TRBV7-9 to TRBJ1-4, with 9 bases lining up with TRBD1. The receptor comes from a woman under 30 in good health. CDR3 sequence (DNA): TGTGCCAGCAGCACACGACAGGGGGGAAGTGAAAAACTGTTTTTT. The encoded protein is CASSTRQGGSEKLFF.